This T cell receptor (beta chain) was recorded in a study of PD-1 blockade in mismatch repair-deficient tumors. Study in general: All were previously treated, progressing patients with about a dozen mismatch repair-deficient cancer types.

As regards this clone: Its specificity is unknown.

Time point reported: roughly ten-day in vitro stimulation with candidate neoantigen peptide 3. Cells were stimulated roughly 10 days with each of more than 5 ELISpot-reactive neoantigens. Baseline for clone expansion was a parallel culture with no peptide. Assay used: immunoSEQ multiplex PCR; TCRdb lists only in-frame clones, some missing. The sample contains 10,000 or so clones, about 89% of which appear only once. The clonotype originates from an adult with mismatch repair-deficient cancer. The sample in question was cells cultured in vitro, obtained from a patient treated with pembrolizumab.

As DNA, the CDR3 is TGTGCCAGTCGGCTTGGGAGTCGAGCTTTCTTT. Amino acids: CASRLGSRAFF. The chain combines TRBV19 with TRBJ1-1; D not resolved. The ends were cut back, 8 bases at V and 10 bases at J, with 14 bases in the middle. The CDR3 covers 11 residues. The germline CDR1 and CDR2 sequences are LNHDA and SQIVND (reference sequence). Drawing the rest from reference TRBV19 and TRBJ1-1, the complete variable domain is DGGITQSPKYLFRKEGQNVTLSCEQNLNHDAMYWYRQDPGQGLRLIYYSQIVNDFQKGDIAEGYSVSREKKESFPLTVTSAQKNPTAFYLCASRLGSRAFFGQGTRLTVV.